This T cell receptor (beta chain) was observed in a study of T cells after yellow fever vaccination. This clonotype has a count of ten or more. Its antigen is unknown. Study-wide results and limits: Reappearance after the booster was seen for most primary-vaccination clones, at roughly 96% CD4 and roughly 90% CD8. A limited proportion of clonotypes was detected within both the CD4 and CD8 compartments.

Each CDR3 protein gets one entry after TCRdb re-called the 5' RACE reads with MiXCR. The sample lists around 610,000 distinct CDR3 sequences, roughly 13% seen once, with roughly an eighth in the top ten. Germline values: CDR1 DFQATT, CDR2 SNEGSKA (reference sequence). V lost 6 bases to trimming and J lost 4 bases, with 7 bases between them. The CDR3 sequence is 11 residues long. This TCR derives from a man aged 25-40 years who received the YFV17D yellow fever vaccine. The V and J genes are TRBV20-1 and TRBJ2-1; D not certain. Material: PBMCs, obtained on the day of the yellow fever booster vaccination. CDR3 sequence reads: CSARRYNEQFF. The DNA of the CDR3 is TGCAGTGCACGCAGATACAATGAGCAGTTCTTC.